The present entry profiles one TCR beta chain with its context. Its antigen is unidentified. The data stem from a study of T cell responses to AZD1222 COVID-19 vaccine. Germline values: CDR1 MNHNY, CDR2 SVGAGI (reference sequence). V was shortened by 6 bases and J by 2 bases, with 8 bases between the two germline ends. The CDR3 is 13 residues long. TCRdb's copy holds only in-frame clones and misses some; the assay was immunoSEQ multiplex PCR. The sample carries about 120,000 clones, around 86% recorded once. Study-wide results and caveats: Nearly half of spike-specific TCRs reportedly target unmutated variant regions.

Analyses pooled second doses at about 4 or about 12 weeks. This chain connects TRBV6-6 to TRBJ1-3; D ambiguous. The TCR comes from an adult who received the AZD1222 COVID-19 vaccine. Sequencing used peripheral blood, obtained 28 days after the second AZD1222 dose. As DNA, the CDR3 is TGTGCCAGCAGACGGCATACTGGAAACACCATATATTTT. Translation: CASRRHTGNTIYF.